The 8 T cell receptor beta chains reported below all come from one sample, sequenced in a study of cytomegalovirus exposure and HLA in healthy donors. PCR amplification relied on 60 Vbeta primers (plus 13 Jbeta primers). Profiling relied on immunoSEQ multiplex PCR, and the TCRdb table lists in-frame clones only, not all of them. The table shows over 80,000 clones, with under 85% occurring only once. Sequenced input: PBMCs. These receptors all come from a female donor in good health and CMV-seropositive.

Only one count was recorded for this clone. The genes are TRBV9 and TRBJ2-3, with a possible D match to TRBD2 (6 bases). The CDR3 extends over 15 amino acids. Germline lookup yields CDR1 SGDLS and CDR2 YYNGEE. Trimming removed 0 bases at V and 2 bases at J, with 10 bases between. Written as DNA, the CDR3 is TGTGCCAGCAGCGTAGATGGCGGGGCCACAGATACGCAGTATTTT. It codes for CASSVDGGATDTQYF. The variable domain in full, with the rest retrieved from reference TRBV9 and TRBJ2-3, is DSGVTQTPKHLITATGQRVTLRCSPRSGDLSVYWYQQSLDQGLQFLIQYYNGEERAKGNILERFSAQQFPDLHSELNLSSLELGDSALYFCASSVDGGATDTQYFGPGTRLTVL.

The chain uses TRBV7-2 and TRBJ2-7; D not resolved. The CDR3 loop spans 13 amino acids. Germline CDR1 reads SGHTA; CDR2 reads FQGNSA. V lost 0 bases, J lost 4 bases, and 7 bases lay in between. CDR3 protein: CASSLATDYEQYF. CDR3 in DNA: TGTGCCAGCAGCTTAGCGACTGATTACGAGCAGTACTTC.

The rearrangement links TRBV7-2 to TRBJ2-1; 10 nucleotides line up with TRBD1. Losses at the gene ends were 7 bases for V and 8 bases for J; bases not matched to a gene: 8. This CDR3 region has 14 residues. Germline-derived CDR1 and CDR2 are SGHTA and FQGNSA. CDR3: CASTTGQGIDEQFF. The CDR3 DNA follows: TGTGCCAGCACCACGGGACAGGGGATCGATGAGCAGTTCTTC.

The gene calls are TRBV28 and TRBJ2-1; 9 bases map to TRBD1. CDR3 size: 15 residues. Germline trimming cut 5 bases from V and 3 bases from J; bases unmatched to any gene: 5. CDR1 MDHEN and CDR2 SYDVKM come from the germline V gene. Written as DNA, the CDR3 is TGTGCCAGCAGTAATACAGGGGGCAGCTACAATGAGCAGTTCTTC. It codes for CASSNTGGSYNEQFF.

J is TRBJ2-7 and V is TRBV9; 8 bases fit TRBD2. This CDR3 spans 16 amino acids. V shed 0 bases, J shed 4 bases, and the junction held 9 bases outside the gene matches. Germline V gene data show CDR1 as SGDLS and CDR2 as YYNGEE. This CDR3 reads CASSVAAGGSLYEQYF. CDR3 sequence (DNA): TGTGCCAGCAGCGTAGCCGCGGGAGGTTCCCTGTACGAGCAGTACTTC.

The chain uses TRBV5-1 and TRBJ2-1, with 8 bases fitting TRBD2. Germline CDR1 and CDR2: SGHRS and YFSETQ. The ends lost 0 bases at V and 5 bases at J; junction bases unmatched: 7. The CDR3 totals 16 residues. The chain's CDR3 is CASSLEVAGSHNEQFF. The CDR3, as DNA: TGCGCCAGCAGCTTGGAGGTAGCGGGATCCCACAATGAGCAGTTCTTC.

V usage is TRBV9 and J usage is TRBJ1-5; no reliable D call. Germline lookup yields CDR1 SGDLS and CDR2 YYNGEE. The germline V and J ends were trimmed by 4 bases and 2 bases, with 10 bases remaining between them. The CDR3 runs 14 residues. DNA of the CDR3: TGTGCCAGCAGCCCAGTGGCTGGCAATCAGCCCCAGCATTTT. Its protein is CASSPVAGNQPQHF.

The chain is built from TRBV5-1 and TRBJ1-5; weak D call: TRBD1 (6 bases). Trimming took 4 bases from V and 4 from J, leaving 15 bases between them. Germline lookup yields CDR1 SGHRS and CDR2 YFSETQ. The CDR3 loop spans 15 amino acids. The DNA of the CDR3 is TGCGCCAGCAGCCTTCAGCCAGGGGAGAATCAGCCCCAGCATTTT. Protein product: CASSLQPGENQPQHF.